The entry that follows covers one TCR beta chain sequence. Its antigen is currently not known. No much larger clonotype is one base removed from it; base qualities were not supplied. This entry is derived from a study of beta chain features in type 1 diabetes (dated by TCRdb to the late 2010s). About the study as a whole: Patients and healthy donors did not differ in mean age, gender distribution, total cell number or subset yield. The study compared TCRB repertoires of sorted circulating CD4+ T cell subsets between recently diagnosed type 1 diabetes patients and matched healthy donors. A total of around 110,000,000 sorted cells were examined across all samples, and RNA yield correlated strongly with the number of cells per subset. Regulatory and stem cell-like memory subsets were isolated from only 8 patients and roughly eight healthy donors, whereas naive and central memory subsets came from all 28 donors. Study-wide findings and limitations: The naive, central memory and regulatory TCRB repertoires appeared to resemble one another more closely among patients than among healthy donors. Only small numbers of individuals were included in the HLA sub-analyses, which left unresolved whether HLA type had any influence on TCRB rearrangement. In all four CD4+ subsets, TCRB CDR3 length was moderately but significantly shorter in type 1 diabetes patients. PCR may preferentially amplify shorter templates, but because patient and control samples were amplified and corrected together, any resulting skew would affect both groups equally. Because cDNA was sequenced instead of genomic DNA, activated cells with high expression could be over-represented, although the groups did not differ in activation or CD3 levels. At VDJ recombination sites, type 1 diabetes patients had fewer insertions and more deleted nucleotides, which implies abnormalities in thymic rearrangement.

A single peripheral blood draw of around 100 mL on average was collected from each donor into heparinised tubes. A BD FACSAria II and a panel including CD45RO, CCR7, CD25, CD127, CD95 and CD27 were used to sort naive, central memory, regulatory and stem cell-like memory CD4+ T cells. A purity above 95% was achieved for all sorted populations. PBMCs were separated immediately by Lymphoprep density gradient centrifugation and were stained directly, without being cultured. So that batch effects would be minimized, each experiment stained and sorted samples in pairs, pairing one healthy donor with one patient. CDR1 and CDR2 are drawn from the germline V gene: SQVTM, ANQGSEA. V and J are truncated by 2 bases and 8 bases respectively, leaving an intervening sequence of 15 bases. Including cysteine and phenylalanine, the CDR3 has 13 amino acids. CDR3 DNA is the only sequence kept; it has 39 bases, read in frame from the first base.

All of the isolated RNA was reverse transcribed with the High Capacity cDNA Reverse Transcription Kit, so expressed TCRB transcripts were sequenced. Deep immunoSEQ sequencing was performed on naive, central memory and regulatory T cell samples, with an average of roughly 4 million total reads per sample. After sorted cells were lysed in RLT buffer, RNA was extracted with DNase-treated RNeasy Micro or Mini kits, with the choice depending on cell number. To prevent cross-contamination, each cell subset was processed individually, whereas patient and healthy donor samples were processed jointly. The immunoSEQ multiplex PCR was used to amplify TCRB sequences from cDNA, yielding 87-bp fragments that span the CDR3 region. Sequencing of the amplicons was done on the Illumina HiSeq platform. The authors' pipeline ran thus. PCR bias was corrected computationally using synthetic template baselines, and reads within Hamming distance 2 were collapsed, with unmergeable singletons discarded. Reads were aligned to IMGT to assign V, D and J genes, CDR3 length, and insertions or deletions at six rearrangement sites. Within each subset, clonotype counts were normalized to sorted cell number, and only after that were true diversity and Gini coefficients computed with the tcR R package. Repertoire sharing was quantified using the overlap coefficient calculated on TCRB nucleotide sequences. Out-of-frame TCRB sequences from naive cells were analyzed as a proxy for the pre-selection repertoire. TCRdb stores this immuneACCESS table with in-frame sequences only. Part of the clones is absent; in the studies checked, under half of the shortfall reflects unresolved V genes, and no reason is known for the rest. Clone size and the V and J calls come from that table; the DNA yielded D and trimming. The sample table holds some 280,000 clones, of which over 11% were seen once. 0.015% to 0.02% of the sample goes to the ten largest clones.

This receptor was identified in a man aged 25 to 45 with type 1 diabetes. The sequenced sample consisted of naive CD4+ T cells from blood. Taken with the paper, the label for cell subset or site translates to: true naive CD4+ T cells. The chain was built from TRBV29-1 and TRBJ1-2; TRBD1 is a weak D gene call, 5 bases matching. This receptor carries the CDR3 CSVERAGRTGYTF. The nucleotide sequence is TGCAGCGTTGAACGGGCAGGGCGGACCGGCTACACCTTC. Outside the CDR3, residues come from the reference TRBV29-1 and TRBJ1-2 proteins, so the full variable domain is: SAVISQKPSRDICQRGTSLTIQCQVDSQVTMMFWYRQQPGQSLTLIATANQGSEATYESGFVIDKFPISRPNLTFSTLTVSNMSPEDSSIYLCSVERAGRTGYTFGSGTRLTVV.